Shown below are 24 T cell receptor beta chains from a single sample sequenced in a study of cytomegalovirus exposure and HLA in healthy donors. Clones were read by immunoSEQ multiplex PCR, and TCRdb kept only the in-frame ones, dropping some. The table shows 130,000 to 150,000 clones, with approximately 86% occurring only once. Sequenced: PBMCs. Source of these receptors: a young man in good health and CMV-seropositive.

The chain recombines TRBV5-8 with TRBJ1-5, with 9 positions matching TRBD1. Germline V gives CDR1 SGHTS, CDR2 YDEGEE. The CDR3 loop spans 17 amino acids. J gave up 6 bases and V 3 bases, and 13 bases lay outside the gene matches. CDR3 loop: CASSSLGTGKSGQPQHF. CDR3 sequence (DNA): TGTGCCAGCAGCTCCCTCGGGACAGGGAAATCGGGTCAGCCCCAGCATTTT.

The chain employs TRBV7-9 and TRBJ1-1, with D maybe TRBD1 (5 bases). The CDR3 is made up of 15 amino acids. V dropped 5 bases and J dropped 1 base, with 14 bases sitting between them. Germline loops: CDR1 SEHNR, CDR2 FQNEAQ (reference sequence). CDR3 in amino acids: CASSRPLTANTEAFF. Written as DNA, the CDR3 is TGTGCCAGCAGCCGTCCCCTGACAGCGAACACTGAAGCTTTCTTT.

The chain is built from TRBV9 and TRBJ2-5; weak D call: TRBD2 (5 bases). Trimming removed 7 bases at V and 3 bases at J, with 13 bases between. Germline V gives CDR1 SGDLS, CDR2 YYNGEE. CDR3 length: 13 amino acids. CDR3 loop: CASSGTGKETQYF. CDR3 in DNA: TGTGCCAGCTCGGGAACGGGGAAAGAGACCCAGTACTTC. The full variable domain, rest sourced from reference TRBV9 and TRBJ2-5, is DSGVTQTPKHLITATGQRVTLRCSPRSGDLSVYWYQQSLDQGLQFLIQYYNGEERAKGNILERFSAQQFPDLHSELNLSSLELGDSALYFCASSGTGKETQYFGPGTRLLVL.

This rearrangement joins TRBV4-1 to TRBJ2-7, with a weak D call TRBD1 (6 bases). The V end was cut by 1 base, the J end by 6 bases, with 13 bases between. This CDR3 region has 14 residues. CDR1 and CDR2 from the germline V gene are MGHRA and YSYEKL. In DNA form, the CDR3 reads TGCGCCAGCAGCCAAGGAGGACAAGGGGGCGAGCAGTACTTC. As protein: CASSQGGQGGEQYF.

The J gene is TRBJ1-5, the V gene TRBV30; a weak D match, TRBD1 (5 bases). The germline gives CDR1 GTSNPN, CDR2 SVGIG (reference sequence). CDR3 length: 16 amino acids. Trimming left V 1 base short and J 2 bases short, with 15 bases between. The CDR3 region is CAWSAPGTRGNQPQHF. DNA for the CDR3: TGTGCCTGGAGTGCCCCGGGGACTCGAGGCAATCAGCCCCAGCATTTT.

This clone has only one observation. The genes are TRBV28 and TRBJ2-1, with TRBD2 matching 9 bases. In germline, CDR1 is MDHEN, CDR2 SYDVKM. The CDR3 length is 15 residues. Losses at the gene ends were 6 bases for V and 5 bases for J; bases not matched to a gene: 8. The CDR3: CASRPYGGGDNEQFF. The CDR3 bases are TGTGCCAGCAGGCCATATGGCGGGGGGGACAATGAGCAGTTCTTC.

This clone came up once. V gene TRBV6-4 combines with J gene TRBJ1-1; the match to TRBD1 covers 7 bases. The CDR3 length is 13 residues. The V and J ends lost 8 bases and 1 base, in that order; junction bases with no gene match: 4. The germline CDR1 and CDR2 sequences are MRHNA and SNTAGT. The CDR3 here is CASSRGRNTEAFF. The CDR3 DNA is TGTGCCAGCTCGAGGGGGCGGAACACTGAAGCTTTCTTT.

This clone has only a few counts. The gene calls are TRBV6-4 and TRBJ2-1, with D possibly matching TRBD2 (5 bases). Germline V CDR1 and CDR2: MRHNA, SNTAGT. The CDR3 consists of 14 residues. V was cut by 4 bases and J by 0 bases, with 7 bases left in between. The CDR3 loop reads CASSVASSYNEQFF. The CDR3 DNA follows: TGTGCCAGCAGTGTAGCGAGCTCCTACAATGAGCAGTTCTTC.

The chain links TRBV5-1 to TRBJ2-2, with D possibly matching TRBD2 (6 bases). The V and J ends lost 6 bases and 3 bases respectively, with 12 bases between them. Per the germline V gene, CDR1 is SGHRS and CDR2 is YFSETQ. The CDR3 is made up of 14 amino acids. CDR3 loop: CASNPREYTGELFF. The CDR3 DNA sequence: TGCGCCAGCAACCCTCGGGAGTACACCGGGGAGCTGTTTTTT.

The chain employs TRBV5-1 and TRBJ1-5; D is undetermined. CDR3 length: 14 residues. Between the trimmed V and J ends, which lost 0 bases and 4 bases, there was a span of 8 bases. CDR1 is SGHRS and CDR2 is YFSETQ in the germline V gene. In nucleotides, the CDR3 is TGCGCCAGCAGCTTGGAAGGGAGAAATCAGCCCCAGCATTTT. It translates to CASSLEGRNQPQHF.

The V call is TRBV7-2, the J call TRBJ2-7; 9 bases align to TRBD2. The CDR3 contains 14 residues. Germline values: CDR1 SGHTA, CDR2 FQGNSA. Germline trimming cut 4 bases from V and 3 bases from J; bases unmatched to any gene: 4. The CDR3 sequence: CASSWASGNYEQYF. CDR3 sequence (DNA): TGTGCCAGCAGCTGGGCTAGCGGGAACTACGAGCAGTACTTC.

CDR3 protein: CASSQSGGGSGNTIYF. The CDR3 bases are TGTGCCAGCAGCCAATCCGGGGGGGGCTCTGGAAACACCATATATTTT. The rearrangement uses TRBV9 and TRBJ1-3; weak D call: TRBD1 (5 bases). The CDR3 covers 16 residues. V was cut by 4 bases and J by 0 bases, with 14 bases left in between. In germline, CDR1 is SGDLS, CDR2 YYNGEE.

The gene calls are TRBV27 and TRBJ1-1; TRBD1 is a possible D gene (5 bases). This CDR3 spans 14 amino acids. Germline V lookup: CDR1 MNHEY, CDR2 SMNVEV (reference sequence). Between the trimmed V and J ends, which lost 4 bases and 0 bases, there was a span of 9 bases. The CDR3 reads CASSSGLLNTEAFF. CDR3 nucleotides: TGTGCCAGCAGTTCGGGACTGTTGAACACTGAAGCTTTCTTT.

The genes are TRBV19 and TRBJ1-4; maybe TRBD1 (5 bases). Germline V gene sequence: CDR1 LNHDA, CDR2 SQIVND (reference sequence). The CDR3 covers 15 residues. Deletions cut 5 bases from V and 7 bases from J, with 17 bases between. CDR3 loop: CASSPPRGKGEKLFF. The CDR3 nucleotides are TGTGCCAGTAGTCCACCGCGGGGGAAGGGTGAAAAACTGTTTTTT.

This chain uses TRBV6-6 with TRBJ2-7, with D possibly TRBD2 on 6 matching bases. CDR3 length: 14 residues. In germline, CDR1 is MNHNY, CDR2 SVGAGI (reference sequence). V lost 7 bases and J lost 2, with 15 bases in between. The CDR3 spells CASTLGGPPYEQYF. Written as DNA, the CDR3 is TGTGCCAGCACGCTCGGGGGACCTCCCTACGAGCAGTACTTC.

The CDR3 nucleotides are TGCGCCAGCAGTTTTTCGGTGGGGGCCGAGGCCAAAAACATTCAGTACTTC. Its translation: CASSFSVGAEAKNIQYF. This chain connects TRBV4-1 to TRBJ2-4; a possible D gene is TRBD1 (6 bases). The CDR3 runs 17 residues. Looked up from germline, CDR1 is MGHRA and CDR2 is YSYEKL. Trimming took off 6 bases at V and 1 base at J, with 19 bases between the two ends.

CDR3 DNA: TGTGCCAGCTCACCAGGTAGCGGGGTCAGCGAGGGCAATGAGCAGTTCTTC. It translates to CASSPGSGVSEGNEQFF. This sequence joins TRBV18 and TRBJ2-1, with 8 bases identical to TRBD2. Germline CDR1 is KGHSH and CDR2 is LQKENI. The CDR3 is made up of 17 amino acids. Trimming removed 2 bases from V and 6 bases from J; junction bases left unmatched: 12.

J is TRBJ2-1 and V is TRBV11-1, with 9 positions matching TRBD1. The CDR3 is made up of 15 amino acids. The J segment lost 2 bases and the V segment lost 5 bases, leaving 4 bases of the junction unmatched. CDR1 and CDR2 from the germline V gene are SGHAT and FQDESV (reference sequence). The CDR3 nucleotides are TGTGCCAGCAGCCGGGACAGGGCCCCCTACAATGAGCAGTTCTTC. It yields the protein CASSRDRAPYNEQFF.

This rearrangement joins TRBV6-1 to TRBJ1-5; a possible D gene is TRBD1 (5 bases). V was cut by 1 base and J by 7 bases, with 14 bases left in between. Looked up from germline, CDR1 is MNHNS and CDR2 is SASEGT. The CDR3 is 15 amino acids. The DNA for the CDR3 is TGTGCCAGCAGTGAAGGCGGGGGGTCGGGACAGCCCCAGCATTTT. It encodes CASSEGGGSGQPQHF.

This clone is a singleton in its sample. The genes are TRBV5-1 and TRBJ2-7, with TRBD2 matching 14 bases. J was trimmed by 5 bases and V by 2 bases; bases with no gene match: 9. Germline V gene data show CDR1 as SGHRS and CDR2 as YFSETQ. The CDR3 runs to 17 residues. The CDR3 protein is CASSFTTSGRAKDEQYF. CDR3 coding DNA: TGCGCCAGCAGCTTTACGACTAGCGGGAGGGCCAAGGACGAGCAGTACTTC.

The rearrangement uses TRBV5-4 and TRBJ2-1; possible D gene TRBD2, 6 bases. The germline V gene has CDR1 SGHNT and CDR2 YYREEE (reference sequence). This CDR3 is 12 amino acids long. The V gene lost 5 bases and the J gene lost 7 bases, with 10 bases spanning the gap. The CDR3 DNA reads as TGTGCCAGCAGGGTAGGGAGGAATGAGCAGTTCTTC. Protein product: CASRVGRNEQFF. The complete variable domain, with remaining parts taken from reference TRBV5-4 and TRBJ2-1, reads ETGVTQSPTHLIKTRGQQVTLRCSSQSGHNTVSWYQQALGQGPQFIFQYYREEENGRGNFPPRFSGLQFPNYSSELNVNALELDDSALYLCASRVGRNEQFFGPGTRLTVL.

J is TRBJ2-1 and V is TRBV7-2, with 9 bases aligning to TRBD2. CDR3 length: 16 amino acids. The V and J ends lost 3 bases and 8 bases, in that order; junction bases with no gene match: 11. Germline CDR1 and CDR2: SGHTA and FQGNSA. CDR3 nucleotides: TGTGCCAGCAGCTTGGGCGGGAGGGCCTTCGGAGATGAGCAGTTCTTC. It yields the protein CASSLGGRAFGDEQFF.

The CDR3 is CASSPPSRGGLYEQYF. The CDR3 coding sequence is TGTGCCAGCTCACCACCTAGCCGTGGAGGGCTCTACGAGCAGTACTTC. The chain links TRBV18 to TRBJ2-7, with a tentative D call TRBD2 (6 bases). The germline V gene has CDR1 KGHSH and CDR2 LQKENI. The CDR3 has 16 amino acids. The V and J ends lost 0 bases and 3 bases respectively, with 15 bases between them. Using reference TRBV18 and TRBJ2-7 for the parts outside the CDR3, the full variable domain is NAGVMQNPRHLVRRRGQEARLRCSPMKGHSHVYWYRQLPEEGLKFMVYLQKENIIDESGMPKERFSAEFPKEGPSILRIQQVVRGDSAAYFCASSPPSRGGLYEQYFGPGTRLTVT.

The chain joins TRBV19 to TRBJ1-1; D is uncertain. Germline V lookup: CDR1 LNHDA, CDR2 SQIVND (reference sequence). This CDR3 is built from 14 residues. The V gene lost 9 bases and the J gene lost 1 base, with 15 bases spanning the gap. The chain's CDR3 is CASISERRNTEAFF. CDR3 in DNA: TGTGCCAGCATTTCGGAGAGGAGGAACACTGAAGCTTTCTTT.